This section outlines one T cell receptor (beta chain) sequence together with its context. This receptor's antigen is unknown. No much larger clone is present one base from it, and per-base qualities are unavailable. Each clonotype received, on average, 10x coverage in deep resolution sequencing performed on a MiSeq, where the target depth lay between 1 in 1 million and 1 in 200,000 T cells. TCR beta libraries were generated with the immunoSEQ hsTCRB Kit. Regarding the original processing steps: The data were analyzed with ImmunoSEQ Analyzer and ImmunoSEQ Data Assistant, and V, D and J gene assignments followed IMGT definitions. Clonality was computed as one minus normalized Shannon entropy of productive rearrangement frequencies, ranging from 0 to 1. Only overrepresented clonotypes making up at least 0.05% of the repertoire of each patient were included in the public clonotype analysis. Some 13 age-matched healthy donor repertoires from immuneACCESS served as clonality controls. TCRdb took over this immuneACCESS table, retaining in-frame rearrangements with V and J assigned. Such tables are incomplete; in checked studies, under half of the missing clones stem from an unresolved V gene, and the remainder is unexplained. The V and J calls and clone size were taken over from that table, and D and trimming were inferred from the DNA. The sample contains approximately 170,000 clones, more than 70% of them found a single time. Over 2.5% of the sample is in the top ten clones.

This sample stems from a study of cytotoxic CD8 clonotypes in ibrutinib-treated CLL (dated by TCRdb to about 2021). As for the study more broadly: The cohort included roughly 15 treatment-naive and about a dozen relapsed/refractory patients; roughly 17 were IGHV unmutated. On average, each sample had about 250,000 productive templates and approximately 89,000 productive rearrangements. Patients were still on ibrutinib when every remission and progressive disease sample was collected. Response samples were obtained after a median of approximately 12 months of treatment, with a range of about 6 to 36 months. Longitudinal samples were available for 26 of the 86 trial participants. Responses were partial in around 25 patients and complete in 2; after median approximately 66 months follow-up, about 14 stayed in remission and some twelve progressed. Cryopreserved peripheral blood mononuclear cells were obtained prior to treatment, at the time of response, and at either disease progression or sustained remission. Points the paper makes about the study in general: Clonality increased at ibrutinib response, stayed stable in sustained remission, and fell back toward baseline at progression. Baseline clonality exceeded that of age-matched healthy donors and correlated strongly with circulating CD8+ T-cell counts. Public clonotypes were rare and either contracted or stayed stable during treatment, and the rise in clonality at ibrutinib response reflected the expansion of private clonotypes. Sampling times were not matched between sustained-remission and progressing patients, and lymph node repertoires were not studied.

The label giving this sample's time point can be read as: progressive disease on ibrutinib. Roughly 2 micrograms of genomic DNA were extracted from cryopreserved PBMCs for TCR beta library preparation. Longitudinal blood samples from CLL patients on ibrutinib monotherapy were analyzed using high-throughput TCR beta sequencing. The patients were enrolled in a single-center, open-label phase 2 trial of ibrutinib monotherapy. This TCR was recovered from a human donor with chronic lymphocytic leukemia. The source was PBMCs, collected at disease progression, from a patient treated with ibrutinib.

The CDR3 corresponds to CASSLDGDWYGYTF. The nucleotide sequence is TGTGCCAGCAGCCTGGACGGGGATTGGTATGGCTACACCTTC. The sequence is built from TRBV5-6 and TRBJ1-2; the D gene cannot be named for sure. Including the terminal cysteine and phenylalanine, the CDR3 comprises 14 residues. The sequence is cut down to CDR3 DNA, 42 bases in frame from base 1. From a lookup of the germline V gene, CDR1 and CDR2 are SGHDT and YYEEEE. V and J are truncated by 4 bases and 5 bases respectively, leaving an intervening sequence of 15 bases.